A selection of T cell receptor beta chains follows, all from one sample in a study of blood T cell repertoires in COVID-19. Repertoires were generated with immunoSEQ multiplex PCR, while TCRdb's copy carries only in-frame clones and drops some. The table lists 70,000 to 100,000 clones, around 80% of them singletons. Sequenced input: peripheral blood. These TCRs come from a woman older than 75 with acute or convalescent COVID-19. Each CDR3 is given with its conserved first and last residue. A D gene is named only where the DNA matches it firmly. Clone size, where shown, is once, few, many, or a class for clones that have expanded.

size: NA; J: TRBJ2-1; D: NA; V: TRBV3-1/TRBV3-2; CDR3: CASSQGRTNNEQFF; DNA: TGTGCCAGCAGCCAAGGCCGGACAAACAATGAGCAGTTCTTC
size: NA; J: TRBJ1-2; D: TRBD1; V: TRBV6-2/TRBV6-3; CDR3: CASSRDSMLGGYGYTF; DNA: TGTGCCAGCAGTCGGGACAGCATGCTCGGGGGCTATGGCTACACCTTC
size: NA; J: TRBJ2-5; D: NA; V: TRBV2; CDR3: CASSEGQKETQYF; DNA: TGTGCCAGCAGTGAAGGGCAGAAAGAGACCCAGTACTTC
size: NA; J: TRBJ1-5; D: NA; V: TRBV18; CDR3: CASSSQGGLGNQPQHF; DNA: TGTGCCAGCTCAAGTCAGGGAGGCCTAGGCAATCAGCCCCAGCATTTT
size: NA; J: TRBJ2-2; D: TRBD1; V: TRBV11-2; CDR3: CASSPRQGTNTGELFF; DNA: TGTGCCAGCAGCCCCCGACAGGGAACGAACACCGGGGAGCTGTTTTTT
size: once; J: TRBJ2-5; D: TRBD1; V: TRBV4-1; CDR3: CASSLRTGKETQYF; DNA: TGCGCCAGCAGCCTCCGGACAGGGAAAGAGACCCAGTACTTC
size: NA; J: TRBJ2-7; D: NA; V: TRBV29-1; CDR3: CSPNGGLGSYEQYF; DNA: TGCAGCCCCAACGGGGGTCTTGGGTCCTACGAGCAGTACTTC
size: once; J: TRBJ1-2; D: TRBD1; V: TRBV7-9; CDR3: CASSFGTANYGYTF; DNA: TGTGCCAGCAGCTTCGGGACAGCGAACTATGGCTACACCTTC
size: NA; J: TRBJ1-5; D: NA; V: TRBV7-2; CDR3: CASSSRGSAGNQPQHF; DNA: TGTGCCAGCAGCTCACGAGGGTCGGCTGGCAATCAGCCCCAGCATTTT
size: NA; J: TRBJ1-6; D: TRBD1; V: TRBV19; CDR3: CASSQSRTGGSYNSPLHF; DNA: TGTGCCAGTAGCCAATCGCGGACAGGGGGCTCCTATAATTCACCCCTCCACTTT
size: NA; J: TRBJ2-3; D: TRBD2; V: TRBV4-3; CDR3: CASSQVYGLAGGSDTQYF; DNA: TGCGCCAGCAGCCAAGTGTATGGGCTAGCGGGGGGCTCGGATACGCAGTATTTT
size: NA; J: TRBJ2-7; D: NA; V: TRBV5-1; CDR3: CASSLIESSYEQYF; DNA: TGCGCCAGCAGCTTGATTGAGAGCTCCTACGAGCAGTACTTC
size: once; J: TRBJ1-6; D: NA; V: TRBV6-2/TRBV6-3; CDR3: CASSYPRTGGSPLHF; DNA: TGTGCCAGCAGTTACCCACGAACAGGCGGCTCACCCCTCCACTTT
size: NA; J: TRBJ1-1; D: TRBD1; V: TRBV11-3; CDR3: CASSPNHRGQTEAFF; DNA: TGTGCCAGCAGCCCTAACCACAGGGGGCAAACTGAAGCTTTCTTT
size: NA; J: TRBJ2-5; D: TRBD1; V: TRBV18; CDR3: CASSPDRALQETQYF; DNA: TGTGCCAGCTCACCGGACAGGGCCCTACAAGAGACCCAGTACTTC
size: NA; J: TRBJ1-3; D: NA; V: TRBV7-9; CDR3: CASSASWGDSSGNTIYF; DNA: TGTGCCAGCAGCGCGTCGTGGGGGGATAGCTCTGGAAACACCATATATTTT
size: medium-sized; J: TRBJ2-3; D: NA; V: TRBV11-2; CDR3: CASSFSRARKSTDTQYF; DNA: TGTGCCAGCAGCTTTTCCCGTGCGCGAAAGAGCACAGATACGCAGTATTTT
size: NA; J: TRBJ2-7; D: NA; V: TRBV7-2; CDR3: CASSLDGIYEQYF; DNA: TGTGCCAGCAGCTTAGACGGGATCTACGAGCAGTACTTC
size: NA; J: TRBJ1-5; D: TRBD1; V: TRBV18; CDR3: CASSPGTGSNQPQHF; DNA: TGTGCCAGCTCACCAGGGACAGGGAGCAATCAGCCCCAGCATTTT
size: NA; J: TRBJ1-4; D: NA; V: TRBV5-1; CDR3: CASSVPGGDEKLFF; DNA: TGCGCCAGCAGCGTCCCTGGGGGGGATGAAAAACTGTTTTTT
size: NA; J: TRBJ1-2; D: TRBD1; V: TRBV6-5; CDR3: CASIEWAGGNGYTF; DNA: TGTGCCAGCATCGAATGGGCAGGGGGCAATGGCTACACCTTC
size: NA; J: TRBJ2-1; D: TRBD2; V: TRBV3-1/TRBV3-2; CDR3: CASSFRTSGGSSSYNEQFF; DNA: TGTGCCAGCAGCTTTCGGACTAGCGGAGGTTCTAGCTCCTACAATGAGCAGTTCTTC
size: once; J: TRBJ2-1; D: NA; V: TRBV11-3; CDR3: CASSRAQGSYNEQFF; DNA: TGTGCCAGCAGCCGCGCGCAGGGATCCTACAATGAGCAGTTCTTC
size: few; J: TRBJ1-2; D: NA; V: TRBV11-2; CDR3: CASSSPGNPTNYGYTF; DNA: TGTGCCAGCAGCTCGCCGGGAAATCCAACTAACTATGGCTACACCTTC
size: NA; J: TRBJ2-1; D: NA; V: TRBV7-7; CDR3: CASSSRLVQFF; DNA: TGTGCTAGCAGCTCTCGACTAGTGCAGTTCTTC
size: NA; J: TRBJ2-2; D: TRBD1; V: TRBV13; CDR3: CASSLSPTGARTGELFF; DNA: TGTGCCAGCAGCTTAAGCCCAACAGGGGCAAGGACCGGGGAGCTGTTTTTT
size: NA; J: TRBJ2-3; D: TRBD1; V: TRBV7-3; CDR3: CASSLRDRETDTQYF; DNA: TGTGCCAGCAGCTTAAGGGACAGGGAAACAGATACGCAGTATTTT
size: NA; J: TRBJ2-1; D: NA; V: TRBV4-1; CDR3: CASSQDGSGILGNEQFF; DNA: TGCGCCAGCAGCCAAGATGGATCAGGGATTTTGGGCAATGAGCAGTTCTTC
size: NA; J: TRBJ1-1; D: NA; V: TRBV6-1; CDR3: CASSEAPRSHEAFF; DNA: TGTGCCAGCAGTGAAGCCCCCCGGTCCCATGAAGCTTTCTTT
size: NA; J: TRBJ1-5; D: TRBD1; V: TRBV27; CDR3: CASSPGTGPNQPQHF; DNA: TGTGCCAGCAGTCCCGGGACAGGGCCTAATCAGCCCCAGCATTTT
size: NA; J: TRBJ1-1; D: NA; V: TRBV6-2/TRBV6-3; CDR3: CASSRTLPNTEAFF; DNA: TGTGCCAGCAGCCGAACCCTACCGAACACTGAAGCTTTCTTT
size: NA; J: TRBJ1-5; D: TRBD1; V: TRBV3-1/TRBV3-2; CDR3: CASSQATGTGGGQPQHF; DNA: TGTGCCAGCAGCCAGGCAACCGGGACAGGGGGCGGTCAGCCCCAGCATTTT
size: NA; J: TRBJ2-5; D: TRBD2; V: TRBV6-6; CDR3: CASSPRASGGLGETQYF; DNA: TGTGCCAGCAGTCCCCGGGCTAGCGGGGGGCTGGGGGAGACCCAGTACTTC
size: few; J: TRBJ1-2; D: NA; V: TRBV9; CDR3: CASSVDIRSEKLKGYTF; DNA: TGTGCCAGCAGCGTAGATATCAGGTCAGAAAAACTGAAGGGCTACACCTTC
size: NA; J: TRBJ2-7; D: NA; V: TRBV6-5; CDR3: CASSYLYEQYF; DNA: TGTGCCAGCAGTTACCTCTACGAGCAGTACTTC
size: NA; J: TRBJ1-1; D: NA; V: TRBV19; CDR3: CASSPDSPEAFF; DNA: TGTGCCAGTAGCCCCGACTCTCCTGAAGCTTTCTTT
size: NA; J: TRBJ1-4; D: TRBD1; V: TRBV5-8; CDR3: CASSLGQGSREKLFF; DNA: TGTGCCAGCAGCTTGGGACAGGGAAGTAGAGAAAAACTGTTTTTT
size: few; J: TRBJ2-2; D: NA; V: TRBV11-2; CDR3: CASRPFGKTTGELFF; DNA: TGTGCCAGCAGACCCTTCGGGAAAACCACCGGGGAGCTGTTTTTT
size: once; J: TRBJ1-1; D: NA; V: TRBV2; CDR3: CASSQDNMNTEAFF; DNA: TGTGCCAGCAGTCAGGACAACATGAACACTGAAGCTTTCTTT
size: NA; J: TRBJ1-5; D: TRBD1; V: TRBV19; CDR3: CASSMSQGASQPQHF; DNA: TGTGCCAGTAGTATGTCTCAGGGGGCAAGTCAGCCCCAGCATTTT
size: NA; J: TRBJ1-5; D: NA; V: TRBV27; CDR3: CASSAGGGRNQPQHF; DNA: TGTGCCAGCAGTGCGGGGGGAGGGCGCAATCAGCCCCAGCATTTT
size: NA; J: TRBJ1-6; D: TRBD1; V: TRBV7-6; CDR3: CASSLGTGGAGALHF; DNA: TGTGCCAGCAGCTTAGGGACAGGGGGCGCGGGGGCCCTCCACTTT
size: NA; J: TRBJ2-7; D: TRBD1; V: TRBV6-6; CDR3: CASERTGGTYEQYF; DNA: TGTGCCAGCGAGCGGACAGGGGGAACCTACGAGCAGTACTTC
size: NA; J: TRBJ1-3; D: TRBD1; V: TRBV15; CDR3: CATSSEDRGGTIYF; DNA: TGTGCCACCAGCAGCGAGGACAGGGGGGGCACCATATATTTT
size: NA; J: TRBJ2-5; D: NA; V: TRBV12-3/TRBV12-4; CDR3: CASSPFGGETQYF; DNA: TGTGCCAGCAGCCCCTTCGGGGGAGAGACCCAGTACTTC
size: few; J: TRBJ2-1; D: NA; V: TRBV6-6; CDR3: CASRPTWNEQFF; DNA: TGTGCCAGCAGGCCTACTTGGAATGAGCAGTTCTTC
size: NA; J: TRBJ2-5; D: NA; V: TRBV3-1/TRBV3-2; CDR3: CASSQQGGIQETQYF; DNA: TGTGCCAGCAGCCAACAGGGCGGAATTCAAGAGACCCAGTACTTC
size: NA; J: TRBJ1-5; D: NA; V: TRBV25-1; CDR3: CASSESGNPQPQHF; DNA: TGTGCCAGCAGTGAATCAGGGAACCCTCAGCCCCAGCATTTT
size: NA; J: TRBJ2-7; D: NA; V: TRBV2; CDR3: CASRYRTSYEQYF; DNA: TGTGCCAGCAGGTACAGGACCTCCTACGAGCAGTACTTC
size: NA; J: TRBJ2-2; D: NA; V: TRBV5-6; CDR3: CASSHPGSYPAAGELFF; DNA: TGTGCCAGCAGCCACCCCGGGAGCTACCCCGCAGCCGGGGAGCTGTTTTTT
size: NA; J: TRBJ2-7; D: NA; V: TRBV7-9; CDR3: CASSLSGVASYEQYF; DNA: TGTGCCAGCAGCTTGTCCGGGGTTGCCTCCTACGAGCAGTACTTC